The clone carrying this T cell receptor (beta chain) has a handful of counts. The target antigen is unknown. Template switching introduced a universal primer site, and the cDNA bore unique molecular identifiers. A single record per CDR3 protein comes from TCRdb applying MiXCR to the 5' RACE reads. The data contain just over 450,000 distinct CDR3 sequences, 14% of them singletons. The data were taken from a study of identical twins. V lost 5 bases, J lost 5 bases, and 6 bases stayed unmatched. The CDR3 spans 14 residues. Germline V gene data show CDR1 as SGHVS and CDR2 as FQNEAQ. Regarding the study as a whole: Carriage of fewer insertions was seen in abundant cord blood beta clonotypes, whereas memory repertoires showed none.

The same data also contributed to another study, on yellow fever vaccine responses in identical twins.

Sequencing used CD4+ T cells sorted from blood. The J gene is TRBJ2-3, the V gene TRBV7-8; TRBD1 agrees at 8 bases. The TCR originated in a woman between 18 and 29 years old in good health. The CDR3 reads CASSPDRGEDTQYF. CDR3 DNA sequence: TGTGCCAGCAGCCCCGACAGGGGTGAAGATACGCAGTATTTT.